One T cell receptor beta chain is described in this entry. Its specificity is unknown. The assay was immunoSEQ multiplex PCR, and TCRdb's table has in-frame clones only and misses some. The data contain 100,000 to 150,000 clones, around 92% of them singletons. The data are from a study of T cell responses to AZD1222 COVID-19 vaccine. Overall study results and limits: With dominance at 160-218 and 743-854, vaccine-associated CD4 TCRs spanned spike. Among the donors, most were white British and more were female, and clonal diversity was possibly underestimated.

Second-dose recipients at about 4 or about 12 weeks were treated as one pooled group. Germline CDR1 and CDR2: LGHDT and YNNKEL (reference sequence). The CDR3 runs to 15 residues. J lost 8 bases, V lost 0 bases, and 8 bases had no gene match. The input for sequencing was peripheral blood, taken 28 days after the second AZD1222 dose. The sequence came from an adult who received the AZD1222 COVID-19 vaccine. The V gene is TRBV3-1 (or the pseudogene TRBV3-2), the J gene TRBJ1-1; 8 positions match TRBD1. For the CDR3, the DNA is TGTGCCAGCAGCCAAGACACAGGGGGGGGAACAGAAGCTTTCTTT. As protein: CASSQDTGGGTEAFF.